The 20 T cell receptor beta chains below all came from one sample that was sequenced in a study of T cells after posttransplantation cyclophosphamide. The assay was immunoSEQ multiplex PCR, and TCRdb's table has in-frame clones only and misses some. The data contain over 20,000 clones, approximately 83% of them singletons. Controls had myeloablative marrow grafts with methotrexate and calcineurin inhibitor, sampled at 1 year. The sequences come from PBMCs, collected around 53 weeks after allogeneic stem cell transplant with calcineurin inhibitor and methotrexate. The source of these receptors is a female patient younger than 45 who received an allogeneic stem cell transplant from an unrelated donor, was CMV-positive, and had acute and chronic GVHD. Some T cells may be supplied by the graft donor.

The CDR3 DNA follows: TGTGCCAGCCGCCTAGCGGGGGGGCGCGAGCAGTACTTC. Translating gives CASRLAGGREQYF. The rearrangement links TRBV6-5 to TRBJ2-7, with 12 bases matching TRBD2. Trimming at V came to 8 bases and at J to 6 bases, leaving 5 bases not matched to a gene. The CDR3 contains 13 residues. The germline V gene encodes CDR1 MNHEY and CDR2 SVGAGI.

The DNA for the CDR3 is TGTGCCACCAGCAGAGATACGAGCACTAGCTACGAGCAGTACTTC. Translated, it gives CATSRDTSTSYEQYF. The chain combines TRBV15 with TRBJ2-7; D is possibly TRBD2 (5 bases). From germline, CDR1 is LNHNV and CDR2 YYDKDF (reference sequence). The CDR3 runs to 15 residues. V lost 0 bases and J 3 bases, leaving 12 bases between the germline ends.

The CDR3 sequence: CASSLSTGWQRNEKLFF. As DNA, the CDR3 is TGTGCCAGCAGCCTTTCAACGGGGTGGCAACGAAATGAAAAACTGTTTTTT. The chain links TRBV14 to TRBJ1-4; D is unclear. With 4 bases removed from V and 5 bases from J, the gap between germline ends came to 20 bases. The CDR3 length is 17 residues. The germline V gene has CDR1 SGHDN and CDR2 FVKESK. Based on the CDR3 plus reference TRBV14 and TRBJ1-4, the full variable domain is EAGVTQFPSHSVIEKGQTVTLRCDPISGHDNLYWYRRVMGKEIKFLLHFVKESKQDESGMPNNRFLAERTGGTYSTLKVQPAELEDSGVYFCASSLSTGWQRNEKLFFGSGTQLSVL.

Remarks on this clone: Compared with germline, one end of the junction differs, possibly owing to a read error. The rearrangement joins TRBV28 to TRBJ2-7; 8 nucleotides match TRBD1. Germline values: CDR1 MDHEN, CDR2 SYDVKM. The length of the CDR3 is 13 residues. CDR3 region: CASMRQGNYGQYF. CDR3 in DNA: TGTGCCAGCATGAGACAGGGGAATTACGGGCAGTACTTC.

The chain couples TRBV5-4 to TRBJ1-1, with D maybe TRBD1 (5 bases). CDR3 length: 13 residues. V lost 4 bases to trimming and J lost 5 bases, with 12 bases between them. The germline CDR1 and CDR2 sequences are SGHNT and YYREEE (reference sequence). CDR3 sequence (DNA): TGTGCCAGCAGCCCAGGGATAGGGACTGAAGCTTTCTTT. Its protein is CASSPGIGTEAFF.

The chain recombines TRBV10-2 with TRBJ2-3; D is unresolved. There are 12 residues in the CDR3. V lost 7 bases and J lost 5, with 10 bases in between. Per the germline V gene, CDR1 is WSHSY and CDR2 is SAAADI. CDR3 amino acids: CASTLPGDTQYF. As DNA, the CDR3 is TGCGCCAGCACCCTCCCGGGAGATACGCAGTATTTT.

This rearrangement joins TRBV11-2 to TRBJ1-4; 9 nucleotides align to TRBD1. Germline lookup yields CDR1 SGHAT and CDR2 FQNNGV. The CDR3 covers 17 residues. With V trimmed by 4 bases and J by 5 bases, 11 bases remained unmatched. CDR3 protein: CASSSPLLGTGNEKLFF. In DNA, the CDR3 is TGTGCCAGCAGCTCGCCCCTCCTCGGGACAGGGAATGAAAAACTGTTTTTT.

V usage is TRBV28 and J usage is TRBJ2-7, with D perhaps matching TRBD1 (6 bases). V dropped 6 bases and J dropped 7 bases, with 25 bases sitting between them. Germline assignment: CDR1 MDHEN and CDR2 SYDVKM. The CDR3 is 16 amino acids. CDR3 residues: CASSPTPGAFQEEQYF. The CDR3 DNA is TGTGCCAGCAGCCCGACTCCAGGGGCCTTTCAGGAGGAGCAGTACTTC.

The chain joins TRBV6-1 to TRBJ1-1; TRBD1 matches at 8 bases. There are 12 residues in the CDR3. Trimming removed 8 bases from V and 7 bases from J; junction bases left unmatched: 6. CDR1 and CDR2 (germline): MNHNS, SASEGT. This chain's CDR3 is CASRTGWGEAFF. CDR3 sequence (DNA): TGTGCCAGCCGGACAGGGTGGGGTGAAGCTTTCTTT.

In this sample, this clone turned up a few times. The DNA of the CDR3 is TGCGCCAGCAGCCATATAAATAGCGGGACCAACGAGCAGTACTTC. Translating it yields CASSHINSGTNEQYF. The chain links TRBV4-3 to TRBJ2-7, with 8 bases that match TRBD2. The junction had 9 bases not matched to a gene; V was cut back by 3 bases and J by 5 bases. The CDR3 spans 15 residues. Germline V gene lookup returns CDR1 LGHNA and CDR2 YSLEER.

The chain uses TRBV7-2 and TRBJ2-7, with TRBD2 matching over 8 bases. Germline V gene data show CDR1 as SGHTA and CDR2 as FQGNSA. The CDR3 spans 17 residues. The V and J ends lost 5 bases and 4 bases, in that order; junction bases with no gene match: 16. CDR3 sequence reads: CASSPSAVSGRRYEQYF. The CDR3 DNA is TGTGCCAGCAGCCCTTCTGCGGTGAGCGGGAGACGATACGAGCAGTACTTC.

The rearrangement joins TRBV9 to TRBJ2-3, with 7 positions matching TRBD1. The CDR3 totals 15 residues. V was pared by 1 base and J by 5 bases, with 7 bases of the junction left unmatched. Germline CDR1 is SGDLS and CDR2 is YYNGEE. In DNA form, the CDR3 reads TGTGCCAGCAGCGTAAGTAGGGGGCGCGAAGATACGCAGTATTTT. Amino acid sequence: CASSVSRGREDTQYF. The variable domain in full, with the rest retrieved from reference TRBV9 and TRBJ2-3, is DSGVTQTPKHLITATGQRVTLRCSPRSGDLSVYWYQQSLDQGLQFLIQYYNGEERAKGNILERFSAQQFPDLHSELNLSSLELGDSALYFCASSVSRGREDTQYFGPGTRLTVL.

This clone was seen a handful of times. The J gene is TRBJ2-1, the V gene TRBV4-3; unclear D gene. Germline values: CDR1 LGHNA, CDR2 YSLEER. V gave up 0 bases and J gave up 0 bases, with 6 bases separating them. The CDR3 has 15 amino acids. Written as DNA, the CDR3 is TGCGCCAGCAGCCAAGAGGGCTTCTCCTACAATGAGCAGTTCTTC. This gives the protein CASSQEGFSYNEQFF.

The rearrangement joins TRBV28 to TRBJ1-5, with D possibly being TRBD1 (6 bases). Between the trimmed V and J ends, which lost 10 bases and 3 bases, there was a span of 13 bases. Germline-derived CDR1 and CDR2 are MDHEN and SYDVKM. This CDR3 region has 13 residues. The CDR3 coding sequence is TGTGCCACCCTGGACAGCCTCAATCAGCCCCAGCATTTT. Amino acids: CATLDSLNQPQHF.

This clone has a single count. The chain carries TRBV7-2 and TRBJ2-1; TRBD2 matches at 7 bases. Germline CDR1 and CDR2: SGHTA and FQGNSA. There are 14 residues in the CDR3. Losses at the gene ends were 5 bases for V and 7 bases for J; bases not matched to a gene: 8. CDR3 sequence reads: CASSPGGSRNEQFF. CDR3 nucleotides: TGTGCCAGCAGCCCTGGCGGGAGTCGGAATGAGCAGTTCTTC.

The chain employs TRBV9 and TRBJ2-1, with 7 bases identical to TRBD1. This CDR3 is built from 15 residues. Germline CDR1 and CDR2: SGDLS and YYNGEE. The junction had 6 bases not matched to a gene; V was cut back by 3 bases and J by 3 bases. DNA for the CDR3: TGTGCCAGCAGCGCGAGGGGGCCCCTCTACAATGAGCAGTTCTTC. Amino acids: CASSARGPLYNEQFF.

The chain recombines TRBV11-2 with TRBJ2-1; the D is unclear. Germline V gene lookup returns CDR1 SGHAT and CDR2 FQNNGV. Deletions cut 5 bases from V and 16 bases from J, with 21 bases between. The CDR3 covers 13 residues. CDR3 in DNA: TGTGCCAGCAGCCGGGTTTCGGATCTAAAGGAATTCTTC. Its translation: CASSRVSDLKEFF.

In its sample, this clone was seen once. The chain couples TRBV6-6 to TRBJ2-7, with a weak D call TRBD2 (7 bases). V lost 4 bases to trimming and J lost 4 bases, with 14 bases between them. The CDR3 extends over 14 amino acids. CDR1 and CDR2 (germline): MNHNY, SVGAGI (reference sequence). As DNA, the CDR3 is TGTGCCAGCAGTTGGGGGGGACAACCATACGAGCAGTACTTC. Protein: CASSWGGQPYEQYF.

The chain carries TRBV4-1 and TRBJ2-7; 9 bases are shared with TRBD1. V dropped 3 bases and J dropped 5; count of bases not matched to a gene: 8. Germline assignment: CDR1 MGHRA and CDR2 YSYEKL. The CDR3 sequence is 15 residues long. The chain's CDR3 is CASSHAGQGWNEQYF. CDR3 DNA: TGCGCCAGCAGCCACGCGGGACAGGGTTGGAACGAGCAGTACTTC.

The DNA of the CDR3 is TGTGCCAGCAGTTCCGGGACTCCGCAGGGGGGTTTCTTT. Amino acids: CASSSGTPQGGFF. The J gene is TRBJ1-1, the V gene TRBV6-6; 7 positions agree with TRBD1. There are 13 residues in the CDR3. The J segment lost 13 bases and the V segment lost 4 bases, leaving 12 bases of the junction unmatched. The germline gives CDR1 MNHNY, CDR2 SVGAGI (reference sequence).